Below, 15 T cell receptor beta chains from the same sample are listed, as sequenced in a study of cytomegalovirus exposure and HLA in healthy donors. With 60 Vbeta and 13 Jbeta primers, the PCR was carried out. TCRdb keeps only in-frame clones here, not all; method: immunoSEQ multiplex PCR. The sample includes under 150,000 clones, roughly three fifths seen only once; the top ten take roughly 2.5%. The sequencing sample was made of PBMCs. The source is a woman between 40 and 55 years old in good health and CMV-seronegative.

This chain connects TRBV4-3 to TRBJ2-7; 12 bases match TRBD2. The CDR3 covers 15 residues. The germline V gene encodes CDR1 LGHNA and CDR2 YSLEER. V lost 4 bases and J lost 2; bases outside the gene matches: 3. CDR3 coding DNA: TGCGCCAGCAGCCCCGGACTAGCGGGGACCTACGAGCAGTACTTC. Its translation: CASSPGLAGTYEQYF.

The chain recombines TRBV5-5 with TRBJ1-2; tentatively, D is TRBD1 (6 bases). Germline CDR1 reads SGHKS; CDR2 reads YYEKEE (reference sequence). V lost 7 bases and J lost 4, with 14 bases in between. This CDR3 has 13 residues. DNA of the CDR3: TGTGCCAGCTCGAGGGACATGCTCTATGGCTACACCTTC. Its translation is CASSRDMLYGYTF.

The rearrangement links TRBV6-1 to TRBJ2-2, with 8 bases aligning to TRBD2. The CDR3 runs to 15 residues. V gave up 3 bases and J gave up 6 bases; unmatched junction bases: 6. Germline V gene data show CDR1 as MNHNS and CDR2 as SASEGT. The CDR3 bases are TGTGCCAGCAGTGACGTCGGGGGGGCGGCCGGGGAGCTGTTTTTT. Translating it yields CASSDVGGAAGELFF.

The chain couples TRBV30 to TRBJ1-3; 7 bases are a match to TRBD1. J was trimmed by 4 bases and V by 0 bases; bases with no gene match: 3. The CDR3 covers 14 residues. The germline gives CDR1 GTSNPN, CDR2 SVGIG (reference sequence). Here the CDR3 DNA reads TGTGCCTGGAGTGTAGGGGGACAGGGAAACACCATATATTTT. It yields the protein CAWSVGGQGNTIYF.

The CDR3 nucleotides are TGTGCCAGCAGCAAAAAAGGATGGGGAGGGGCGCCCCAGCATTTT. This translates into CASSKKGWGGAPQHF. V usage is TRBV21-1 and J usage is TRBJ1-5. TRBV21-1 is a pseudogene. This CDR3 is built from 15 residues.

The J gene is TRBJ2-7, the V gene TRBV5-4; D gene unclear. Germline V gene data show CDR1 as SGHNT and CDR2 as YYREEE (reference sequence). The CDR3 is 12 residues long. V was cut by 3 bases and J by 6 bases, with 10 bases left in between. The CDR3: CASSSVGSEQYF. In DNA form, the CDR3 reads TGTGCCAGCAGCTCCGTCGGGTCCGAGCAGTACTTC.

The chain uses TRBV11-1 and TRBJ2-3; TRBD2 might be the D (5 bases). In germline, CDR1 is SGHAT, CDR2 FQDESV (reference sequence). V lost 4 bases, J lost 2 bases, and 16 bases lay in between. The CDR3 covers 16 residues. CDR3 protein: CASSSPLAGVTDTQYF. The CDR3 region has the DNA TGTGCCAGCAGCTCCCCTCTAGCTGGGGTCACAGATACGCAGTATTTT.

A few counts support this clone. J is TRBJ2-7 and V is TRBV6-5, with a possible D match to TRBD1 (6 bases). The CDR3 has 14 amino acids. The germline CDR1 and CDR2 sequences are MNHEY and SVGAGI. The V end lost 0 bases, the J end lost 3 bases, and 9 bases lay between the germline ends. The CDR3 sequence: CASSYSGGSYEQYF. The CDR3, as DNA: TGTGCCAGCAGTTACTCAGGGGGAAGCTACGAGCAGTACTTC.

V usage is TRBV28 and J usage is TRBJ1-2; D is undetermined. In germline, CDR1 is MDHEN, CDR2 SYDVKM. The CDR3 is made up of 14 amino acids. The V and J ends lost 5 bases and 1 base respectively, with 11 bases between them. CDR3 in DNA: TGTGCCAGCAGTCCGCCCACATTTAACTATGGCTACACCTTC. Translation: CASSPPTFNYGYTF.

The CDR3: CASSGDSSNYGYTF. CDR3 DNA: TGTGCCAGCAGTGGGGACAGCTCTAACTATGGCTACACCTTC. This chain uses TRBV2 with TRBJ1-2; 7 nucleotides align to TRBD1. This CDR3 is built from 14 residues. V shed 4 bases, J shed 0 bases, and the junction held 2 bases outside the gene matches. Germline CDR1 is SNHLY and CDR2 is FYNNEI.

This clone has just a few counts. The rearrangement links TRBV6-5 to TRBJ1-2, with 9 positions matching TRBD1. CDR3 length: 14 residues. CDR1 MNHEY and CDR2 SVGAGI come from the germline V gene. J gave up 8 bases and V 2 bases, and 6 bases lay outside the gene matches. The CDR3 region has the DNA TGTGCCAGCAGTTACGGGGACAGGGAAGGAGGCTACACCTTC. It specifies CASSYGDREGGYTF.

This clone is a singleton in its sample. The J gene is TRBJ1-4, the V gene TRBV9; D is possibly TRBD1 (6 bases). The CDR3 totals 16 residues. CDR1 and CDR2 from the germline V gene are SGDLS and YYNGEE. The V gene lost 4 bases and the J gene lost 4 bases, with 17 bases spanning the gap. As DNA, the CDR3 is TGTGCCAGCAGCTTAACACCAGGGGTCCTTAATGAAAAACTGTTTTTT. Translated: CASSLTPGVLNEKLFF.

The chain employs TRBV7-3 and TRBJ1-1, with D unresolved. The CDR3 sequence is 16 residues long. The V gene's germline CDR1 is SGHTA and CDR2 FQGTGA. The V end was cut by 1 base, the J end by 3 bases, with 15 bases between. The chain's CDR3 is CASSLMAPGLDTEAFF. The CDR3 coding sequence is TGTGCCAGCAGCTTAATGGCCCCGGGATTAGACACTGAAGCTTTCTTT.

A remark on this clone: Other DNA sequences from this sample encode an identical CDR3 as well. The chain joins TRBV6-5 to TRBJ1-5; D unclear. The germline gives CDR1 MNHEY, CDR2 SVGAGI. The CDR3 is 12 amino acids. V lost 6 bases to trimming and J lost 5 bases, with 8 bases between them. The CDR3 region is CASRRGDQPQHF. CDR3 nucleotides: TGTGCCAGCAGGAGAGGCGATCAGCCCCAGCATTTT.

The genes are TRBV5-6 and TRBJ1-4; tentative D call: TRBD1 (6 bases). Germline V gene data show CDR1 as SGHDT and CDR2 as YYEEEE. This CDR3 comprises 15 residues. Trimming pared 6 bases from V and 0 bases from J, leaving 12 bases between. The CDR3 here is CASTLQGATNEKLFF. CDR3 sequence (DNA): TGTGCCAGCACCCTACAGGGAGCAACTAATGAAAAACTGTTTTTT.